This T cell receptor (beta chain) was sequenced in a study of vaccination effects on CD4 cells after COVID-19. Antigen-specific CD4+ T cells expanded by the ViraFEST assay with viral peptide pools were then sequenced. CD4+ T cell isolation took place after nine to eleven days of culture. The healthy vaccine recipients, who had no prior SARS-CoV-2 infection, showed negative nucleocapsid antibodies. At days 3 and 7, half of the medium was exchanged for IL-2 medium. Clones were read by immunoSEQ multiplex PCR, and TCRdb kept only the in-frame ones, dropping some. The sample yields 20,000 to 25,000 clones, about 76% seen once. The sample holds one count of this clone. As yet, its antigen is unknown. The sequence was collected from a human donor who received a COVID-19 vaccine. The sample in question was CD4+ T cells from PBMCs cultured with SARS-CoV-2 spike peptides, obtained before COVID-19 vaccination.

In nucleotides, the CDR3 is TGTGCCAGCAGTTCCCCGGGGCAGAGCACTGAAGCTTTCTTT. Translated, it gives CASSSPGQSTEAFF. This chain joins TRBV6-5 and TRBJ1-1, with D perhaps TRBD1 (5 bases). Trimming cost V 4 bases and J 4 bases, with 13 bases left between them. This CDR3 comprises 14 residues. In germline, CDR1 is MNHEY, CDR2 SVGAGI.